This T cell receptor (beta chain) is from a study of cytomegalovirus exposure and HLA in healthy donors. Turning to the study itself: As an earlier analysis found, around 200 million T cells yielded some 120 million unique TCR beta sequences.

Concerning this clone itself: What it recognizes is unknown.

Overall study results and limits: Rare sequences made up most TCRs, while some public TCRs were found in many donors. Prior analysis indicated that the majority of TCR beta V segments exhibited productivity approximately 90% or approximately 30% of the time.

Both 60 Vbeta primers and 13 Jbeta primers went into the PCR. TCRdb's table, derived via immunoSEQ multiplex PCR, lists solely in-frame clones and lacks some. The repertoire holds about 180,000 clones, with 80% to 90% as singletons. The TCR originated in a young woman in good health and CMV-seropositive. Sample: PBMCs.

CDR3 sequence reads: CASLNNHMNTEAFF. CDR3 sequence (DNA): TGTGCCAGCCTGAACAACCATATGAACACTGAAGCTTTCTTT. The chain uses TRBV6-5 and TRBJ1-1; D not resolved. The CDR3 consists of 14 residues. CDR1 is MNHEY and CDR2 is SVGAGI in the germline V gene. V was trimmed by 8 bases and J by 0 bases, leaving 13 bases between them.